Presented here are 23 T cell receptor beta chains from one specimen sequenced in a study of glioma-infiltrating T cells (dated by TCRdb to the mid-2010s). TCRdb lists the instrument as Illumina MiSeq. The iRepertoire nested amplicon-rescue multiplex PCR (arm-PCR) platform was used to amplify TCR alpha and beta CDR3 regions from RNA. TCRdb cleaned the public reads at Q25 with fastp, built clones with MiXCR and kept in-frame beta chains. Identical CDR3 proteins give one entry, which carries the most common genes and DNA. This sample lists about 190,000 distinct CDR3 sequences; 30% to 40% were detected once. Jointly, the top ten make up around 20% of the sample. Sequencing was done on a sample of glioma tissue, nonneoplastic brain tissue, or PBMCs (not recorded which). These receptors were obtained from a human donor with low-grade glioma or glioblastoma, undergoing nonglioma brain surgery, or in good health (not recorded which).

The rearrangement joins TRBV4-3 to TRBJ2-7, with 8 bases matching TRBD1. V lost 0 bases and J lost 2; bases outside the gene matches: 3. Germline CDR1 and CDR2: LGHNA and YSLEER. The CDR3 is made up of 15 amino acids. CDR3 in DNA: TGCGCCAGCAGCCAAGATACAGGGGGTCCCTACGAGCAGTACTTC. Protein sequence: CASSQDTGGPYEQYF.

This clonotype came up many times. The chain is built from TRBV28 and TRBJ2-1, with 10 bases that match TRBD2. This CDR3 comprises 14 residues. Germline values: CDR1 MDHEN, CDR2 SYDVKM. The ends lost 2 bases at V and 7 bases at J; junction bases unmatched: 2. The CDR3 reads CASSLLAGANEQFF. In DNA, the CDR3 is TGTGCCAGCAGTTTACTAGCGGGAGCTAATGAGCAGTTCTTC.

The table lists this clonotype with many counts. The rearrangement uses TRBV20-1 and TRBJ2-1; 14 nucleotides align to TRBD2. CDR1 is DFQATT and CDR2 is SNEGSKA in the germline V gene (reference sequence). The CDR3 loop spans 17 amino acids. Trimming cost V 1 base and J 7 bases; bases outside gene matches: 9. The CDR3 nucleotides read TGCAGTGCTAGAGGAGTAGGGACTAGCGGGAGTAGAAATGAGCAGTTCTTC. This encodes CSARGVGTSGSRNEQFF.

To note about this clonotype: The junction differs from germline at one of its ends, possibly a read error. V gene TRBV28 combines with J gene TRBJ1-2; 7 positions match TRBD1. CDR1 MDHEN and CDR2 SYDVKM come from the germline V gene. This CDR3 spans 13 amino acids. In DNA form, the CDR3 reads TGTGCCAGCAGTTTGACAGGGTACTATGGCGACACCTTC. Protein sequence: CASSLTGYYGDTF.

This clonotype was detected only once. One end of the junction fails to match germline, which may point to a read error. The chain is built from TRBV6-6 and TRBJ2-7; D is perhaps TRBD1 (6 bases). There are 14 residues in the CDR3. CDR1 MNHNY and CDR2 SVGAGI come from the germline V gene (reference sequence). CDR3 coding DNA: TGTGCCAGAAGTTTGGGGACACATTCCAACGAGCAGTACTTC. This sequence encodes CARSLGTHSNEQYF.

There are many counts of this clonotype. CDR3 in amino acids: CSARAPESGSVDEQYF. The CDR3 DNA reads as TGCAGTGCTAGAGCCCCAGAGAGCGGGAGCGTTGACGAGCAGTACTTC. The J gene is TRBJ2-7, the V gene TRBV20-1; 8 bases map to TRBD2. This CDR3 has 16 amino acids. J was trimmed by 5 bases and V by 1 base; bases with no gene match: 13. CDR1 DFQATT and CDR2 SNEGSKA come from the germline V gene (reference sequence).

This clonotype came up many times. This chain links TRBV12-3 or TRBV12-4 with TRBJ2-7; maybe TRBD1 (5 bases). This CDR3 is 13 amino acids long. The germline V and J ends were trimmed by 3 bases and 7 bases, with 13 bases remaining between them. This CDR3 is CASSLGLGWEQYF. In DNA, the CDR3 is TGTGCCAGCAGTTTGGGGCTGGGATGGGAGCAGTACTTC.

This clonotype showed up just a few times. The genes are TRBV19 and TRBJ2-1, with 12 bases matching TRBD2. Unmatched junction bases numbered 9, after V lost 1 base and J lost 8 bases. Germline CDR1 and CDR2: LNHDA and SQIVND (reference sequence). The CDR3 runs to 17 residues. CDR3 nucleotide sequence: TGTGCCAGTAGTATAGGGCCGACTAGCGGGAGTCAAGATGAGCAGTTCTTC. Residues: CASSIGPTSGSQDEQFF.

On this clonotype: A much larger clone is a single base away; this may be a read error. For the CDR3, the DNA is TGTGCCATCGGGCCGACTAGTGGTACGCAGTATTTT. This translates into CAIGPTSGTQYF. The V gene is TRBV6-1, the J gene TRBJ2-3, with D possibly being TRBD2 (6 bases). V shed 10 bases and J shed 8 bases, with 16 bases lying between them. This CDR3 spans 12 amino acids. Germline V gene lookup returns CDR1 MNHNS and CDR2 SASEGT.

The sample holds many counts of this clonotype. The CDR3 DNA follows: TGCAGCGCACAGAGTAGGCTGAGAAAGACTGAAGCTTTCTTT. Amino acids: CSAQSRLRKTEAFF. The chain has TRBV29-1 and TRBJ1-1; D is unresolved. CDR1 is SQVTM and CDR2 is ANQGSEA in the germline V gene. The CDR3 spans 14 residues. V lost 7 bases and J lost 5, with 20 bases in between.

Ten or more counts support this clonotype. The rearrangement links TRBV15 to TRBJ2-5; TRBD2 matches 7 bases. V lost 0 bases, J lost 0 bases, and 4 bases stayed unmatched. The CDR3 is 16 amino acids. The germline gives CDR1 LNHNV, CDR2 YYDKDF (reference sequence). The DNA for the CDR3 is TGTGCCACCAGCAGAGAAGGGACTACGTACCAAGAGACCCAGTACTTC. It translates to CATSREGTTYQETQYF.

As to this clonotype: A read error may account for a junction end that differs from germline. The V gene is TRBV6-4, the J gene TRBJ2-2, with 10 bases aligning to TRBD2. This CDR3 comprises 14 residues. Germline CDR1 is MRHNA and CDR2 is SNTAGT. The CDR3 is CASSSGRDTWEPFF. The CDR3 DNA follows: TGTGCCAGCAGTAGCGGGAGGGACACCTGGGAGCCGTTTTTT.

This clonotype was recorded only once. A single base separates this from a much larger clone, so it may be a read error. The chain's CDR3 is CSARGGSRAGGYEQYF. The CDR3 nucleotides read TGCAGTGCTAGAGGTGGGTCCCGAGCGGGAGGCTACGAGCAGTACTTC. This chain uses TRBV20-1 with TRBJ2-7; TRBD2 matches 9 bases. Trimming took 1 base from V and 3 from J; bases not matched to a gene: 10. The germline V gene encodes CDR1 DFQATT and CDR2 SNEGSKA (reference sequence). The CDR3 consists of 16 residues.

This clonotype was seen at least ten times. The chain joins TRBV24-1 to TRBJ1-2, with 7 bases fitting TRBD1. With V trimmed by 4 bases and J by 2 bases, 3 bases remained unmatched. Germline CDR1 reads KGHDR; CDR2 reads SFDVKD. This CDR3 is 14 amino acids long. The CDR3 sequence: CATSDPGQNYGYTF. The CDR3 DNA sequence: TGTGCCACCAGTGACCCGGGACAGAACTATGGCTACACCTTC.

This clonotype has a count of ten or more. The chain carries TRBV28 and TRBJ2-3; 9 bases match TRBD2. From germline, CDR1 is MDHEN and CDR2 SYDVKM. Germline trimming cut 6 bases from V and 5 bases from J; bases unmatched to any gene: 15. This CDR3 has 17 amino acids. CDR3 nucleotide sequence: TGTGCCAGCAGCACCAAAGGTCTTAGCGGGAGCCTAGATACGCAGTATTTT. Protein: CASSTKGLSGSLDTQYF.

The V call is TRBV7-9, the J call TRBJ1-3; D uncertain. CDR1 is SEHNR and CDR2 is FQNEAQ in the germline V gene (reference sequence). Trimming shortened V by 5 bases and J by 0 bases, and 14 bases separated the two germline ends. CDR3 length equals 16 residues. The CDR3 DNA sequence: TGTGCCAGCAGCCTGCTCGAGGTGGCCTCTGGAAACACCATATATTTT. It encodes CASSLLEVASGNTIYF.

A note on this clonotype: A much larger clone lies a single base off, so this may be a read error. Written as DNA, the CDR3 is TGTGCCAGCAGCTTGGGGGACAGGGGAGACACTGAAGCTTTATTT. It yields the protein CASSLGDRGDTEALF. This chain uses TRBV5-4 with TRBJ1-1; 10 nucleotides align to TRBD1. The germline gives CDR1 SGHNT, CDR2 YYREEE (reference sequence). This CDR3 has 15 residues.

About this clonotype itself: One end of the junction does not line up with germline, which may come from a read error. V usage is TRBV4-3 and J usage is TRBJ2-5, with unresolved D. The CDR3 covers 15 residues. The germline gives CDR1 LGHNA, CDR2 YSLEER. The CDR3 here is CASSQDIWVREAQYF. DNA of the CDR3: TGCGCCAGCAGCCAAGATATTTGGGTACGAGAGGCCCAGTACTTC.

About this clonotype itself: A read error may be the cause here, since a much bigger clone is one base away. CDR3 region: CSVTPGGRTDTQYF. CDR3 DNA: TGCAGCGTCACCCCGGGAGGTCGCACAGATACGCAGTATTTT. The gene calls are TRBV29-1 and TRBJ2-3; 7 bases fit TRBD2. Germline V lookup: CDR1 SQVTM, CDR2 ANQGSEA. The J segment lost 1 base and the V segment lost 6 bases, leaving 7 bases of the junction unmatched. The length of the CDR3 is 14 residues.

The V gene is TRBV12-3 or TRBV12-4, the J gene TRBJ2-5; 15 nucleotides line up with TRBD2. CDR3 length: 16 residues. Trimming took 0 bases from V and 4 from J; bases not matched to a gene: 0. The CDR3 DNA is TGTGCCAGCAGTTTAGCGGGACTAGCGGGAGGAGAGACCCAGTACTTC. This sequence encodes CASSLAGLAGGETQYF.

A note on this clonotype: A clone one base away is much larger, so this may be a read error. The conserved phenylalanine or tryptophan is not found at the CDR3 terminus, so this likely reflects a read error. V and J are TRBV5-4 and TRBJ1-2; possible D gene TRBD1, 6 bases. V was cut by 3 bases and J by 4 bases, with 10 bases left in between. Germline lookup yields CDR1 SGHNT and CDR2 YYREEE (reference sequence). This CDR3 contains 13 residues. Here the CDR3 reads CASSSTGRYGYTL. Written as DNA, the CDR3 is TGTGCCAGCAGCTCGACAGGACGCTATGGCTACACCCTC.

This clonotype has at least ten counts. V usage is TRBV12-3 or TRBV12-4 and J usage is TRBJ1-2; D gene uncertain. The CDR3 is made up of 12 amino acids. Trimming took off 2 bases at V and 7 bases at J, with 8 bases between the two ends. The CDR3 protein is CASSLQRSGYTF. CDR3 bases: TGTGCCAGCAGTTTACAGCGTAGTGGCTACACCTTC.

The chain has TRBV19 and TRBJ2-1; 7 nucleotides align to TRBD2. This CDR3 is 16 amino acids long. Unmatched junction bases numbered 10, after V lost 5 bases and J lost 3 bases. Germline CDR1 is LNHDA and CDR2 is SQIVND (reference sequence). The CDR3 is CASSSGRLAGYNEQFF. The CDR3 bases are TGTGCCAGTAGTTCCGGACGACTAGCAGGCTACAATGAGCAGTTCTTC.